This entry describes one T cell receptor (beta chain). The data belong to a study of blood T cell repertoires in COVID-19. Clones were read by immunoSEQ multiplex PCR, and TCRdb kept only the in-frame ones, dropping some. The profile shows about 28,000 clones, around 87% of them singletons. CDR1 is SEHNR and CDR2 is FQNEAQ in the germline V gene (reference sequence). Trimming pared 5 bases from V and 5 bases from J, leaving 13 bases between. CDR3 length equals 13 residues. The TCR comes from a man in his sixties with active COVID-19. Sequenced material: peripheral blood. This sequence joins TRBV7-9 and TRBJ2-7; possibly TRBD1 for D (6 bases). The CDR3 spells CASSRTVGNEQYF. The CDR3 bases are TGTGCCAGCAGCCGGACAGTAGGGAACGAGCAGTACTTC.